This T cell receptor beta chain was found in a study of molecular identifiers for immune sequencing clone quantification. The V gene end was trimmed by 11 bases and the J gene end by 4 bases; junction bases not matched to a gene: 13. The CDR3 length is 15 residues. CDR1 and CDR2 (germline): SEHNR, FQNEAQ (reference sequence). TCRdb processed the PCR reads anew with MiXCR; each CDR3 protein has one entry. The sample records around 100,000 distinct CDR3 sequences, around 30% being singletons. The sequence was collected from a human donor in good health. Some libraries in this study had Jurkat cell RNA spiked in. The chain carries TRBV7-9 and TRBJ2-1; TRBD2 matches 8 bases. Source material: naive CD8+ T cells from blood, with Jurkat cell RNA spiked in. This sample's subset: FACS-sorted CD8+CD4-CCR7+CD45RA+ naive T cells. CDR3 sequence: CAVPPSGRPYNEQFF. CDR3 in DNA: TGTGCCGTCCCCCCGAGCGGGAGACCTTACAATGAGCAGTTCTTC. Full variable domain (missing parts from reference TRBV7-9 and TRBJ2-1): DTGVSQNPRHKITKRGQNVTFRCDPISEHNRLYWYRQTLGQGPEFLTYFQNEAQLEKSRLLSDRFSAERPKGSFSTLEIQRTEQGDSAMYLCAVPPSGRPYNEQFFGPGTRLTVL.